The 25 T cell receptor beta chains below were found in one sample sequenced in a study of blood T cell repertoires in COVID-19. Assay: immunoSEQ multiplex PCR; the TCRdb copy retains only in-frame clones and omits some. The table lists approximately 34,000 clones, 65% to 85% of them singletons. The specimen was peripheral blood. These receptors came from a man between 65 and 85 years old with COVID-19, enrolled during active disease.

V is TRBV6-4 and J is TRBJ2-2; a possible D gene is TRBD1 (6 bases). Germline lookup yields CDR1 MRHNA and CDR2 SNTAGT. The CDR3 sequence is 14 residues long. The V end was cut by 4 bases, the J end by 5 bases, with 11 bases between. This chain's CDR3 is CASSGGQPTGELFF. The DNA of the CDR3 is TGTGCCAGCAGTGGTGGACAGCCGACCGGGGAGCTGTTTTTT.

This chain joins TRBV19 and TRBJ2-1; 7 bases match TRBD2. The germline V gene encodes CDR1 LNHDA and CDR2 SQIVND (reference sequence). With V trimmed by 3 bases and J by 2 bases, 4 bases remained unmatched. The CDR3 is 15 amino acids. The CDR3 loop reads CASSIGGRAYNEQFF. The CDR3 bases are TGTGCCAGTAGTATCGGTGGGAGGGCCTACAATGAGCAGTTCTTC.

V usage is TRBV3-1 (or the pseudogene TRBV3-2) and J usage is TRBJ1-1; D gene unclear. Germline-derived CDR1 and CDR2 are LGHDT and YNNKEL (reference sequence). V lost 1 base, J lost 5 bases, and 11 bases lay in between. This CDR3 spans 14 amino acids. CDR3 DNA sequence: TGTGCCAGCAGCCAAGCGGGGTCGGGGACTGAAGCTTTCTTT. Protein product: CASSQAGSGTEAFF.

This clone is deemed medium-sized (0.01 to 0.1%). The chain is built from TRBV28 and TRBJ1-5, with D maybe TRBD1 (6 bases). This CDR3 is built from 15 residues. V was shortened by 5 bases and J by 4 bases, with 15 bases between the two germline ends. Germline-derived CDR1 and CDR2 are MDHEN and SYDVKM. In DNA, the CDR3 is TGTGCCAGCAGTCCTATAGTACAGGGAAATCAGCCCCAGCATTTT. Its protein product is CASSPIVQGNQPQHF.

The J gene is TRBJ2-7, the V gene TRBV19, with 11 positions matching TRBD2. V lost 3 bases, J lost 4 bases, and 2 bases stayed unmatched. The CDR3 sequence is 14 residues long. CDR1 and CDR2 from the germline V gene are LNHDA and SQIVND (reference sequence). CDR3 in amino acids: CASSIRLAGYEQYF. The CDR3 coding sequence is TGTGCCAGTAGTATCCGACTAGCGGGATACGAGCAGTACTTC.

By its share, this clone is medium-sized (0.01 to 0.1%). The CDR3 coding sequence is TGTGCCAGCAATAGGGCCGGGACAGGTTACGAGCAGTACTTC. As protein: CASNRAGTGYEQYF. The V and J genes are TRBV6-5 and TRBJ2-7, with 8 positions matching TRBD1. Losses at the gene ends were 7 bases for V and 4 bases for J; bases not matched to a gene: 9. The CDR3 length is 14 residues. The germline CDR1 and CDR2 sequences are MNHEY and SVGAGI.

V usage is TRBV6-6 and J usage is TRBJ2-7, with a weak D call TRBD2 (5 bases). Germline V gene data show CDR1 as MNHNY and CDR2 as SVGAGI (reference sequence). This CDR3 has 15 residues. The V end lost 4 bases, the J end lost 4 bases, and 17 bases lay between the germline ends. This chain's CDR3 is CASSSPGSGVYEQYF. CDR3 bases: TGTGCCAGCAGTTCCCCAGGCAGCGGAGTATACGAGCAGTACTTC.

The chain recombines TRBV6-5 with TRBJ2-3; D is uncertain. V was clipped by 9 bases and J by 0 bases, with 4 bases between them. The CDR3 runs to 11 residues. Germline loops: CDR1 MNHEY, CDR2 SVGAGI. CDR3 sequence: CASRSTDTQYF. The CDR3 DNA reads TGTGCCAGTAGAAGCACAGATACGCAGTATTTT.

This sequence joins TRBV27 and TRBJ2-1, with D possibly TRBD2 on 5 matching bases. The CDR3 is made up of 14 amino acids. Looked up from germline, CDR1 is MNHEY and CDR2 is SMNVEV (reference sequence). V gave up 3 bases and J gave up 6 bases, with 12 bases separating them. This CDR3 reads CASSFIGSGNEQFF. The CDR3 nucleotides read TGTGCCAGCAGTTTTATAGGGAGCGGCAATGAGCAGTTCTTC.

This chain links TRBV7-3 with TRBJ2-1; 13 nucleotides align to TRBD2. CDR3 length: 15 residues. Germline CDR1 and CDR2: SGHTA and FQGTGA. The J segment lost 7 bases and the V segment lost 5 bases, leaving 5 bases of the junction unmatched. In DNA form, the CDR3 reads TGTGCCAGCAGCGAAGGGACTAGCGGGAATAATGAGCAGTTCTTC. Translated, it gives CASSEGTSGNNEQFF.

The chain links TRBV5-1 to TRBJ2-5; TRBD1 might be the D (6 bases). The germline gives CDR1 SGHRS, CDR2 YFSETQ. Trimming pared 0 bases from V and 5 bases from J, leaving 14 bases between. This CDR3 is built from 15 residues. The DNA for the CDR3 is TGCGCCAGCAGCTTGGCGGCAGGGGAAAGGGAGACCCAGTACTTC. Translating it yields CASSLAAGERETQYF.

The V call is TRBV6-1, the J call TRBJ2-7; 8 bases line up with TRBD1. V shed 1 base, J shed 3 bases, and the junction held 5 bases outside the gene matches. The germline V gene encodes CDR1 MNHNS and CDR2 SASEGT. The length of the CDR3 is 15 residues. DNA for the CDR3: TGTGCCAGCAGTGAAGTGACAGGGGAGGACTACGAGCAGTACTTC. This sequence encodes CASSEVTGEDYEQYF.

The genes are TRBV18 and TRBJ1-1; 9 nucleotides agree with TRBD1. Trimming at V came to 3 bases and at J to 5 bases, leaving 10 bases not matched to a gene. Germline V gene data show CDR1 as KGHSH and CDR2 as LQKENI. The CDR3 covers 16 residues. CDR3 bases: TGTGCCAGCTCACCGAGGCCCGGACAGGGGTGGACTGAAGCTTTCTTT. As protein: CASSPRPGQGWTEAFF.

The CDR3 DNA is TGTGCCAGCAGCTTTCAGGGTGCAGATACGCAGTATTTT. Translation gives CASSFQGADTQYF. The gene calls are TRBV7-2 and TRBJ2-3; tentatively, D is TRBD1 (5 bases). CDR3 length equals 13 residues. V lost 3 bases and J 4 bases, leaving 8 bases between the germline ends. In germline, CDR1 is SGHTA, CDR2 FQGNSA.

The CDR3 spells CAWLSLSTGGNQPQHF. For the CDR3, the DNA is TGTGCCTGGCTTTCCTTGTCGACAGGGGGTAATCAGCCCCAGCATTTT. The chain couples TRBV30 to TRBJ1-5; the match to TRBD1 covers 9 bases. CDR3 length: 16 amino acids. Per the germline V gene, CDR1 is GTSNPN and CDR2 is SVGIG (reference sequence). J gave up 4 bases and V 5 bases, and 12 bases lay outside the gene matches.

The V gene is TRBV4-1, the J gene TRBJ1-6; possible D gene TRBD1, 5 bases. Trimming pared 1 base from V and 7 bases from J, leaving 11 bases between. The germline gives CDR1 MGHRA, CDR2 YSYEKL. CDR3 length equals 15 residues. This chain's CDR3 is CASSQVGGGNSPLHF. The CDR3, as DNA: TGCGCCAGCAGCCAAGTGGGTGGGGGGAATTCACCCCTCCACTTT.

CDR3 coding DNA: TGTGCCAGCAGCCAAGATCCAGCGGGAGTTGGAGATACGCAGTATTTT. This gives the protein CASSQDPAGVGDTQYF. V gene TRBV4-2 combines with J gene TRBJ2-3; the match to TRBD2 covers 8 bases. The CDR3 is 16 amino acids. CDR1 LGHNA and CDR2 YNFKEQ come from the germline V gene. V was pared by 0 bases and J by 5 bases, with 7 bases of the junction left unmatched.

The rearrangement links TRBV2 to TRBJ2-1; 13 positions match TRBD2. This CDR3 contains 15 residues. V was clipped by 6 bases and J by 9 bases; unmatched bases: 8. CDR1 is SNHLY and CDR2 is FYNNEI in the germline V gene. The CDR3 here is CASRGRTSGSSEQFF. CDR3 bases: TGTGCCAGCAGAGGTCGGACTAGCGGGAGTAGTGAGCAGTTCTTC.

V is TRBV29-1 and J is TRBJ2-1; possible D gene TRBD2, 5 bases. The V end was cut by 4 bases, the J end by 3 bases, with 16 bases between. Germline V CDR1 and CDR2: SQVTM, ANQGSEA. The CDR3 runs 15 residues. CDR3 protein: CSVAPPGGIYNEQFF. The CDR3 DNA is TGCAGCGTTGCCCCTCCCGGAGGAATCTACAATGAGCAGTTCTTC.

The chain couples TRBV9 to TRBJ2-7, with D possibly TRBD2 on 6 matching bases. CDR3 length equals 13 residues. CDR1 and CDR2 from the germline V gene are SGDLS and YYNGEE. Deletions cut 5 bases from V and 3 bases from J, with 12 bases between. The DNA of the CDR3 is TGTGCCAGCAGTTCGCGGGAAGGCTACGAGCAGTACTTC. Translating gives CASSSREGYEQYF.

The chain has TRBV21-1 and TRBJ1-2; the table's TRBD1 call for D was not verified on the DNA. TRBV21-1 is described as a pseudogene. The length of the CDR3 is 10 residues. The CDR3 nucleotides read TGTGCCAGCAGCGGCCATGGCTACACCTTC. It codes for CASSGHGYTF.

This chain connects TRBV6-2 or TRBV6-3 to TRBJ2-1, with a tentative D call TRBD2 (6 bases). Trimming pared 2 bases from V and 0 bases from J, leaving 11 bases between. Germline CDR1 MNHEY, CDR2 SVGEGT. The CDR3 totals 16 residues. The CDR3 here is CASSYTAGTSYNEQFF. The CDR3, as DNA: TGTGCCAGCAGTTACACGGCGGGAACCTCCTACAATGAGCAGTTCTTC.

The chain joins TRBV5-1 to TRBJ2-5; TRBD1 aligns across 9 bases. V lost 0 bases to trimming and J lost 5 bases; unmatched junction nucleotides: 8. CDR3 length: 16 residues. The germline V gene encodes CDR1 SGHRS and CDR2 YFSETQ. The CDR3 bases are TGCGCCAGCAGCTTGGCGGGGACAGGGCCTGGTGAGACCCAGTACTTC. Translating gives CASSLAGTGPGETQYF.

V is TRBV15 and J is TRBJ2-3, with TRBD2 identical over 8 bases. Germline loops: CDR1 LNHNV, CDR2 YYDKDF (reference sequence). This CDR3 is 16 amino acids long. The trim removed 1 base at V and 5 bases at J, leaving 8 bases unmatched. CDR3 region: CATSRGGTRGKDTQYF. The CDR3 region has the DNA TGTGCCACCAGCAGAGGGGGGACTAGGGGGAAAGATACGCAGTATTTT.

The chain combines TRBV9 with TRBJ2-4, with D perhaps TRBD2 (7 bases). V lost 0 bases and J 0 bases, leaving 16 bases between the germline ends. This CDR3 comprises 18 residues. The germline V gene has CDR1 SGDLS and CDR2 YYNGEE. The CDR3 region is CASSVGEGGALAKNIQYF. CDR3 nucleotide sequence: TGTGCCAGCAGCGTAGGGGAAGGGGGGGCTCTAGCCAAAAACATTCAGTACTTC.